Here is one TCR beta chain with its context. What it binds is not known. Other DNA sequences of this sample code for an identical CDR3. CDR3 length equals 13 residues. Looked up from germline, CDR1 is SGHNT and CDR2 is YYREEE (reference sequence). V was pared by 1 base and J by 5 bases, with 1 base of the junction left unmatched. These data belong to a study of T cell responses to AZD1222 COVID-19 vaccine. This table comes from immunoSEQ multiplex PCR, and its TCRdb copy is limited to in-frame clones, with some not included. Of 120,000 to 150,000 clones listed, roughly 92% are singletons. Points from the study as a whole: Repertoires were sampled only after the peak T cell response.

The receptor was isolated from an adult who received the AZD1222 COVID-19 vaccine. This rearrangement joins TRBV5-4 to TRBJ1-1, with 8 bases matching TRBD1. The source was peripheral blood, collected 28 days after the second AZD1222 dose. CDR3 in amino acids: CASSLTGGTEAFF. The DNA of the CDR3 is TGTGCCAGCAGCTTGACAGGGGGGACTGAAGCTTTCTTT.